The 17 T cell receptor beta chains below all came from one sample that was sequenced in a study of regulatory T cells in long-lasting Graves disease. TCR beta libraries were built with iRepertoire HTBI primers and Arm-PCR of CDR3 regions. TCRdb itself ran the multiplex PCR reads through MiXCR, one entry per CDR3 protein. In the table there are around 420,000 distinct CDR3 sequences, roughly a sixth of which are singletons. Time point of the sample: newly diagnosed GD, antithyroid drugs for less than 3 months. The TCR library was made from RNA extracted from PBMCs. The material sequenced was peripheral blood mononuclear cells (PBMCs), taken at new diagnosis, from a patient treated with antithyroid drugs. Every receptor here comes from a female donor with Graves disease.

The gene calls are TRBV27 and TRBJ2-5, with D unclear. Looked up from germline, CDR1 is MNHEY and CDR2 is SMNVEV (reference sequence). This CDR3 is built from 15 residues. The ends were cut back, 6 bases at V and 2 bases at J, with 16 bases in the middle. The CDR3 loop reads CASSLGGVPQETQYF. CDR3 sequence (DNA): TGTGCCAGCAGCTTGGGCGGTGTTCCACAAGAGACCCAGTACTTC.

The chain combines TRBV5-1 with TRBJ1-6; TRBD1 matches at 7 bases. The CDR3 covers 15 residues. Trimming at V came to 1 base and at J to 10 bases, leaving 8 bases not matched to a gene. In germline, CDR1 is SGHRS, CDR2 YFSETQ. The CDR3 spells CASSLWDSFGSPLHF. Written as DNA, the CDR3 is TGCGCCAGCAGCTTGTGGGACAGCTTTGGGTCACCCCTCCACTTT.

J is TRBJ1-1 and V is TRBV27; the D is unclear. CDR1 and CDR2 (germline): MNHEY, SMNVEV (reference sequence). The CDR3 sequence is 13 residues long. Trimming removed 6 bases at V and 1 base at J, with 9 bases between. CDR3 sequence (DNA): TGTGCCAGCAGGTACAGCTCGAACACTGAAGCTTTCTTT. Residues: CASRYSSNTEAFF.

The table lists this clonotype with many counts. The chain links TRBV6-5 to TRBJ2-1; weak D call: TRBD2 (6 bases). CDR1 is MNHEY, CDR2 SVGAGI, per germline. V was shortened by 1 base and J by 7 bases, with 14 bases between the two germline ends. This CDR3 contains 15 residues. In nucleotides, the CDR3 is TGTGCCAGCAGTTACTTGATCTCTGCGGGGAATGAGCAGTTCTTC. Its translation is CASSYLISAGNEQFF.

This clonotype was seen many times. The J gene is TRBJ1-1, the V gene TRBV3-1; the D is unclear. V shed 1 base and J shed 1 base, with 10 bases lying between them. The CDR3 has 15 amino acids. The germline CDR1 and CDR2 sequences are LGHDT and YNNKEL (reference sequence). CDR3 amino acids: CASSQGAHRNTEAFF. In DNA form, the CDR3 reads TGTGCCAGCAGCCAAGGGGCCCATAGGAACACTGAAGCTTTCTTT.

This clonotype has at least ten counts. J is TRBJ1-1 and V is TRBV12-3 or TRBV12-4; D might be TRBD1 (6 bases). This CDR3 is built from 18 residues. With 0 bases removed from V and 0 bases from J, the gap between germline ends came to 17 bases. The CDR3 nucleotides are TGTGCCAGCAGTTTAGCCAATAAACCGGGACACTTGAACACTGAAGCTTTCTTT. Translated, it gives CASSLANKPGHLNTEAFF.

This clonotype occurred many times. Compared with germline, one end of the junction differs, possibly owing to a read error. The gene calls are TRBV4-1 and TRBJ1-2; D call uncertain. CDR1 and CDR2 from the germline V gene are MGHRA and YSYEKL. The CDR3 is made up of 12 amino acids. CDR3 in DNA: TGTGCCAGCAGCCAGGAAGGAAATGGCTACACCTTC. The encoded protein is CASSQEGNGYTF.

Ten or more counts support this clonotype. J is TRBJ2-3 and V is TRBV5-6; TRBD2 agrees at 7 bases. Trimming removed 0 bases from V and 2 bases from J; junction bases left unmatched: 9. Germline V CDR1 and CDR2: SGHDT, YYEEEE. CDR3 length: 17 residues. The CDR3 protein is CASSLVLAESYTDTQYF. Written as DNA, the CDR3 is TGTGCCAGCAGCTTGGTCCTAGCGGAGAGCTACACAGATACGCAGTATTTT.

This clonotype was observed at least ten times. This rearrangement joins TRBV3-1 to TRBJ2-2, with D possibly called TRBD1 or TRBD2 (5 bases each). This CDR3 has 14 amino acids. CDR1 is LGHDT and CDR2 is YNNKEL in the germline V gene (reference sequence). V lost 4 bases and J lost 2, with 8 bases in between. The CDR3 DNA reads as TGTGCCAGCAGCCCGGGGCCCAACACCGGGGAGCTGTTTTTT. Its translation is CASSPGPNTGELFF.

In this sample, this clonotype turned up a few times. The V call is TRBV12-3 or TRBV12-4, the J call TRBJ1-1, with D unclear. There are 14 residues in the CDR3. V lost 6 bases and J lost 2, with 13 bases in between. The DNA of the CDR3 is TGTGCCAGCAGGTATCGATTCGCAAACACTGAAGCTTTCTTT. Amino acid sequence: CASRYRFANTEAFF.

This clonotype was counted at least ten times. The V call is TRBV7-2, the J call TRBJ2-1; TRBD2 matches 9 bases. Trimming cost V 4 bases and J 3 bases; bases outside gene matches: 7. The CDR3 is made up of 16 amino acids. Germline values: CDR1 SGHTA, CDR2 FQGNSA. CDR3 nucleotide sequence: TGTGCCAGCAGCTATCGGGGTAGCGGGAGCTACAATGAGCAGTTCTTC. This encodes CASSYRGSGSYNEQFF.

Ten or more counts support this clonotype. The gene calls are TRBV2 and TRBJ2-2, with TRBD2 matching 13 bases. Germline V CDR1 and CDR2: SNHLY, FYNNEI. The CDR3 has 17 amino acids. V shed 6 bases, J shed 2 bases, and the junction held 6 bases outside the gene matches. The CDR3 reads CASRYPGLAGNTGELFF. In nucleotides, the CDR3 is TGTGCCAGCAGATACCCGGGACTAGCGGGAAACACCGGGGAGCTGTTTTTT.

The chain carries TRBV4-1 and TRBJ1-2; tentative D call: TRBD1 (6 bases). From germline, CDR1 is MGHRA and CDR2 YSYEKL. V was clipped by 9 bases and J by 2 bases, with 13 bases between them. The CDR3 has 13 residues. The CDR3 protein is CASLGAENYGYTF. In DNA form, the CDR3 reads TGCGCCAGTCTGGGGGCAGAAAACTATGGCTACACCTTC.

CDR3 coding DNA: TGTGCCAGCAGGAAGACTAGCGGGACTCAAGAGACCCAGTACTTC. Translated, it gives CASRKTSGTQETQYF. The chain combines TRBV2 with TRBJ2-5; 11 bases line up with TRBD2. V lost 6 bases, J lost 2 bases, and 5 bases stayed unmatched. CDR3 length equals 15 residues. CDR1 SNHLY and CDR2 FYNNEI come from the germline V gene.

In its sample, this clonotype was seen many times. The chain couples TRBV29-1 to TRBJ2-1, with a tentative D call TRBD1 (6 bases). The CDR3 loop spans 13 amino acids. V lost 6 bases, J lost 0 bases, and 9 bases lay in between. Germline CDR1 is SQVTM and CDR2 is ANQGSEA. CDR3 protein: CSVTGTSYNEQFF. The CDR3 coding sequence is TGCAGCGTAACAGGGACCTCCTACAATGAGCAGTTCTTC.

The rearrangement uses TRBV4-2 and TRBJ2-2; D is ambiguous. This CDR3 region has 17 residues. V dropped 1 base and J dropped 1 base, with 13 bases sitting between them. Germline V gene lookup returns CDR1 LGHNA and CDR2 YNFKEQ. The DNA for the CDR3 is TGTGCCAGCAGCCAAGCACCAGGAAACTGGAACACCGGGGAGCTGTTTTTT. Protein: CASSQAPGNWNTGELFF.

Only a few counts were recorded for this clonotype. The CDR3 reads CASSPPGRNTGELFF. CDR3 bases: TGTGCCAGCAGTCCCCCGGGACGGAACACCGGGGAGCTGTTTTTT. The rearrangement uses TRBV12-3 or TRBV12-4 and TRBJ2-2, with D possibly being TRBD1 or TRBD2 (5 bases each). The CDR3 spans 15 residues. V was pared by 5 bases and J by 1 base, with 11 bases between.